What follows are 27 T cell receptor beta chains derived from one specimen sequenced in a study of regulatory T cells in long-lasting Graves disease. The time point denotes: persistent/refractory GD, antithyroid drugs over 5 years with positive TRAb. Following extraction of RNA from PBMCs, that RNA was used to make the TCR library. Library construction for TCR beta used iRepertoire HTBI primers and Arm-PCR of CDR3 regions. Using its own MiXCR run on the multiplex PCR reads, TCRdb lists one record per CDR3 protein. The sample lists approximately 690,000 distinct CDR3 sequences; around 32% were seen once. The material sequenced was peripheral blood mononuclear cells (PBMCs), taken when the disease was refractory, from a patient treated with antithyroid drugs. These receptors originate from a female donor with Graves disease.

The rearrangement joins TRBV10-2 to TRBJ2-3; unclear D gene. Germline values: CDR1 WSHSY, CDR2 SAAADI. The CDR3 has 14 residues. V was cut by 7 bases and J by 4 bases, with 15 bases left in between. In DNA form, the CDR3 reads TGCGCCAGCACCCGGACGGCCACATCAGATACGCAGTATTTT. This gives the protein CASTRTATSDTQYF.

This clonotype appeared a few times. The chain couples TRBV5-6 to TRBJ2-7; 11 bases map to TRBD2. The V segment lost 5 bases and the J segment 6 bases; nucleotides outside the gene matches: 13. The CDR3 extends over 16 amino acids. Germline V gives CDR1 SGHDT, CDR2 YYEEEE. DNA for the CDR3: TGTGCCAGCAGGTACAGTAGCGGGAGGGTCCTGGGCGAGCAGTACTTC. This codes for CASRYSSGRVLGEQYF. Looking up the rest from reference TRBV5-6 and TRBJ2-7 gives the full variable domain: DAGVTQSPTHLIKTRGQQVTLRCSPKSGHDTVSWYQQALGQGPQFIFQYYEEEERQRGNFPDRFSGHQFPNYSSELNVNALLLGDSALYLCASRYSSGRVLGEQYFGPGTRLTVT.

The gene calls are TRBV28 and TRBJ1-4; D not resolved. The CDR3 has 14 amino acids. Germline CDR1 MDHEN, CDR2 SYDVKM. The V end lost 2 bases, the J end lost 4 bases, and 8 bases lay between the germline ends. The CDR3 nucleotides read TGTGCCAGCAGTTTAATAGGGATTAATGAAAAACTGTTTTTT. This encodes CASSLIGINEKLFF.

V gene TRBV6-1 combines with J gene TRBJ1-3; D gene ambiguous. The CDR3 consists of 15 residues. Germline V lookup: CDR1 MNHNS, CDR2 SASEGT. V was clipped by 1 base and J by 0 bases, with 7 bases between them. CDR3 nucleotides: TGTGCCAGCAGTGAAGTACAGAGCTCTGGAAACACCATATATTTT. This codes for CASSEVQSSGNTIYF.

In this sample, this clonotype turned up a few times. This chain connects TRBV11-2 to TRBJ1-1; D may be TRBD1 (5 bases). Germline V gene data show CDR1 as SGHAT and CDR2 as FQNNGV. V was cut by 5 bases and J by 0 bases, with 13 bases left in between. The CDR3 is 15 residues long. The CDR3 DNA sequence: TGTGCCAGCAGCCACCCGACAGACCTGAACACTGAAGCTTTCTTT. It codes for CASSHPTDLNTEAFF.

The chain uses TRBV15 and TRBJ1-1; perhaps TRBD1 as D (6 bases). V lost 1 base, J lost 6 bases, and 21 bases lay in between. The CDR3 loop spans 17 amino acids. Per germline, CDR1 LNHNV and CDR2 YYDKDF (reference sequence). Here the CDR3 reads CATSRVISGGRLPEAFF. In nucleotides, the CDR3 is TGTGCCACCAGCAGAGTGATTTCCGGGGGCCGTTTGCCTGAAGCTTTCTTT.

V gene TRBV5-1 combines with J gene TRBJ1-1; maybe TRBD1 (5 bases). Germline CDR1 reads SGHRS; CDR2 reads YFSETQ. CDR3 length equals 14 residues. V was trimmed by 3 bases and J by 2 bases, leaving 11 bases between them. The CDR3, as DNA: TGCGCCAGCAGCTCCAGGACAACCAACACTGAAGCTTTCTTT. Translation: CASSSRTTNTEAFF.

Concerning this clonotype itself: A much larger clone sits a single nucleotide away, making a read error possible. This chain joins TRBV12-3 or TRBV12-4 and TRBJ1-1; a weak D match, TRBD1 (5 bases). This CDR3 contains 16 residues. Trimming removed 7 bases at V and 5 bases at J, with 23 bases between. Written as DNA, the CDR3 is TGTGCCAGCAACCCAACCTGGGGCGAAGGAGGGACTGAAGCTTTCTTT. This gives the protein CASNPTWGEGGTEAFF.

Many counts were recorded for this clonotype. The CDR3 DNA is TGTGCCAGCAGCACGGGGGCCGACCAAGAGACCCAGTACTTC. Protein product: CASSTGADQETQYF. V is TRBV6-1 and J is TRBJ2-5, with D perhaps TRBD1 or TRBD2 (6 bases each). In germline, CDR1 is MNHNS, CDR2 SASEGT. Trimming left V 6 bases short and J 0 bases short, with 11 bases between. The length of the CDR3 is 14 residues.

This clonotype was picked up a small number of times. The V call is TRBV28, the J call TRBJ1-2; 7 bases line up with TRBD1. This CDR3 has 18 amino acids. Germline lookup yields CDR1 MDHEN and CDR2 SYDVKM. The trim removed 5 bases at V and 2 bases at J, leaving 17 bases unmatched. CDR3 in amino acids: CASSPIGTVYTPNYGYTF. DNA for the CDR3: TGTGCCAGCAGTCCCATAGGGACAGTCTATACTCCGAACTATGGCTACACCTTC.

This chain uses TRBV6-1 with TRBJ2-7; D call uncertain. Trimming took off 7 bases at V and 8 bases at J, with 24 bases between the two ends. The CDR3 totals 15 residues. Germline V gene lookup returns CDR1 MNHNS and CDR2 SASEGT. The DNA for the CDR3 is TGTGCCAGCACCCGAAGGGCCGAGAACAGCTTCAAGCAGTACTTC. Protein sequence: CASTRRAENSFKQYF.

The chain employs TRBV2 and TRBJ1-1; D perhaps matches TRBD1 (6 bases). CDR3 size: 14 residues. Trimming shortened V by 10 bases and J by 2 bases, and 17 bases separated the two germline ends. Germline CDR1 and CDR2: SNHLY and FYNNEI. CDR3 sequence reads: CANDPGRGNTEAFF. CDR3 in DNA: TGTGCCAACGATCCTGGCAGGGGTAACACTGAAGCTTTCTTT.

The chain is built from TRBV7-3 and TRBJ2-3; 7 bases agree with TRBD2. CDR1 and CDR2 from the germline V gene are SGHTA and FQGTGA. The CDR3 contains 15 residues. Trimming removed 5 bases from V and 8 bases from J; junction bases left unmatched: 13. The CDR3 here is CASSLEQSSGSTQYF. CDR3 coding DNA: TGTGCCAGCAGCCTGGAACAGTCTAGCGGTAGTACGCAGTATTTT.

This clonotype occurred many times. The chain joins TRBV28 to TRBJ1-2; TRBD1 matches 11 bases. The CDR3 covers 15 residues. From germline, CDR1 is MDHEN and CDR2 SYDVKM. CDR3 loop: CATDRGQNPNYGYTF. Here the CDR3 DNA reads TGTGCTACGGACAGGGGGCAAAACCCTAACTATGGCTACACCTTC.

The V gene is TRBV6-2 or TRBV6-3, the J gene TRBJ2-2, with D possibly matching TRBD2 (6 bases). The V and J ends lost 6 bases and 0 bases respectively, with 11 bases between them. The CDR3 has 15 residues. Germline CDR1 is MNHEY and CDR2 is SVGEGT. The chain's CDR3 is CASRRDPSNTGELFF. The CDR3 region has the DNA TGTGCCAGCAGGCGGGATCCATCGAACACCGGGGAGCTGTTTTTT.

The rearrangement links TRBV6-2 or TRBV6-3 to TRBJ1-2, with 10 nucleotides matching TRBD1. V lost 4 bases to trimming and J lost 3 bases; unmatched junction nucleotides: 5. The CDR3 length is 15 residues. Germline assignment: CDR1 MNHEY and CDR2 SVGEGT. Here the CDR3 DNA reads TGTGCCAGCAGTTGGGACAGGGGAATGGACTATGGCTACACCTTC. Encoded protein: CASSWDRGMDYGYTF.

The table lists this clonotype with many counts. The chain joins TRBV20-1 to TRBJ2-7; 7 bases fit TRBD1. This CDR3 region has 13 residues. The germline V gene encodes CDR1 DFQATT and CDR2 SNEGSKA (reference sequence). J was trimmed by 1 base and V by 6 bases; bases with no gene match: 6. The CDR3 reads CSALGQTSYEQYF. CDR3 nucleotide sequence: TGCAGTGCACTGGGACAGACGTCCTACGAGCAGTACTTC.

The chain couples TRBV5-1 to TRBJ1-1; TRBD1 might be the D (6 bases). Trimming took off 1 base at V and 11 bases at J, with 15 bases between the two ends. The germline V gene has CDR1 SGHRS and CDR2 YFSETQ. The CDR3 is 13 residues long. The DNA of the CDR3 is TGCGCCAGCAGCTTGCGGGAGGGGGTTGGGGCTTTCTTT. Translation gives CASSLREGVGAFF. The whole variable domain, remainder taken from reference TRBV5-1 and TRBJ1-1, is KAGVTQTPRYLIKTRGQQVTLSCSPISGHRSVSWYQQTPGQGLQFLFEYFSETQRNKGNFPGRFSGRQFSNSRSEMNVSTLELGDSALYLCASSLREGVGAFFGQGTRLTVV.

The chain recombines TRBV5-4 with TRBJ1-2, with 9 bases lining up with TRBD1. The V segment lost 2 bases and the J segment 3 bases; nucleotides outside the gene matches: 5. Germline V gene sequence: CDR1 SGHNT, CDR2 YYREEE (reference sequence). This CDR3 has 15 residues. CDR3 nucleotide sequence: TGTGCCAGCAGCTTAGGGGACAGGGTTGACTATGGCTACACCTTC. Its protein is CASSLGDRVDYGYTF.

This clonotype appeared many times. The chain uses TRBV2 and TRBJ1-2; possibly TRBD1 for D (5 bases). The ends were cut back, 8 bases at V and 2 bases at J, with 15 bases in the middle. Germline lookup yields CDR1 SNHLY and CDR2 FYNNEI. The CDR3 contains 14 residues. CDR3 in DNA: TGTGCCAGCCAGACGGGGGATTTGAACTATGGCTACACCTTC. Protein sequence: CASQTGDLNYGYTF.

This clonotype was counted ten times or more. The rearrangement links TRBV11-2 to TRBJ1-1; 10 nucleotides line up with TRBD1. CDR1 is SGHAT, CDR2 FQNNGV, per germline. With V trimmed by 6 bases and J by 5 bases, 9 bases remained unmatched. This CDR3 contains 15 residues. The CDR3 nucleotides read TGTGCCAGCAGAGGCTTGGGACAGGGGAGAACTGAAGCTTTCTTT. This gives the protein CASRGLGQGRTEAFF.

This clonotype was counted many times. This chain connects TRBV28 to TRBJ1-2, with D tentatively TRBD1 (6 bases). The length of the CDR3 is 14 residues. The ends were cut back, 4 bases at V and 1 base at J, with 10 bases in the middle. Per germline, CDR1 MDHEN and CDR2 SYDVKM. The CDR3 DNA is TGTGCCAGCAGTTCCTCGGGACATAACTATGGCTACACCTTC. This gives the protein CASSSSGHNYGYTF.

This clonotype was recorded many times. The genes are TRBV2 and TRBJ2-5; tentative D call: TRBD1 (5 bases). V dropped 4 bases and J dropped 1 base, with 10 bases sitting between them. The V gene's germline CDR1 is SNHLY and CDR2 FYNNEI. The CDR3 runs to 14 residues. Here the CDR3 reads CASSGARAQETQYF. The CDR3 bases are TGTGCCAGCAGTGGGGCCAGGGCCCAAGAGACCCAGTACTTC.

The chain recombines TRBV9 with TRBJ1-1; weak D call: TRBD1 (6 bases). Between the trimmed V and J ends, which lost 0 bases and 3 bases, there was a span of 9 bases. Germline CDR1 is SGDLS and CDR2 is YYNGEE. The CDR3 runs 14 residues. For the CDR3, the DNA is TGTGCCAGCAGCGTAGACCCAGGGGACACTGAAGCTTTCTTT. It encodes CASSVDPGDTEAFF. Looking up the rest from reference TRBV9 and TRBJ1-1 gives the full variable domain: DSGVTQTPKHLITATGQRVTLRCSPRSGDLSVYWYQQSLDQGLQFLIQYYNGEERAKGNILERFSAQQFPDLHSELNLSSLELGDSALYFCASSVDPGDTEAFFGQGTRLTVV.

V is TRBV3-1 and J is TRBJ1-2; perhaps TRBD1 as D (5 bases). Germline loops: CDR1 LGHDT, CDR2 YNNKEL (reference sequence). The CDR3 contains 13 residues. V was cut by 0 bases and J by 7 bases, with 9 bases left in between. The CDR3 DNA reads as TGTGCCAGCAGCCAAGAATGGGGGGGTGGCTACACCTTC. This gives the protein CASSQEWGGGYTF.

The V gene is TRBV30, the J gene TRBJ1-5, with D maybe TRBD1 (5 bases). The CDR3 is made up of 13 amino acids. The ends were cut back, 2 bases at V and 5 bases at J, with 10 bases in the middle. Germline V gene data show CDR1 as GTSNPN and CDR2 as SVGIG (reference sequence). The CDR3 sequence is CAWSRGNDQPQHF. Here the CDR3 DNA reads TGTGCCTGGAGTAGGGGCAACGATCAGCCCCAGCATTTT.

The rearrangement uses TRBV6-1 and TRBJ2-2, with 12 bases lining up with TRBD2. V gave up 9 bases and J gave up 6 bases; unmatched junction bases: 5. The CDR3 is 14 residues long. Germline V gene sequence: CDR1 MNHNS, CDR2 SASEGT. CDR3 sequence (DNA): TGTGCCAGAAAACTAGCGGGAGGTGCCGGGGAGCTGTTTTTT. It yields the protein CARKLAGGAGELFF.